The following is a T cell receptor (beta chain) sequence with its context. Antigen: not known. The data originate from a study of a mutant IDH1 vaccine in newly diagnosed glioma. Looking at the study overall: Radiotherapy, temozolomide, or both had been given previously, and both were given to most. Study outcomes and limitations: Altogether, almost 95% of patients exhibited vaccine-induced immune responses.

Unmatched junction bases numbered 17, after V lost 2 bases and J lost 2 bases. There are 21 residues in the CDR3. The germline gives CDR1 LNHDA, CDR2 SQIVND (reference sequence). Sequencing was performed with immunoSEQ multiplex PCR; in TCRdb, only in-frame clones are kept and a portion is missing. Here the sample spans tens of thousands of clones, around 92% being singletons. Sample time point: week 47, end of study. What each vaccine dose contained was 300 ug of mutant IDH1 20-mer peptide, accompanied by topical imiquimod. The genes are TRBV19 and TRBJ2-1; TRBD2 matches at 11 bases. The starting material was PBMCs, obtained from a glioma patient whose treatment included an IDH1 peptide vaccine. The clonotype originates from a woman in her forties or fifties with glioma. The CDR3 DNA sequence: TGTGCCAGTAGTATAAGTAGTGTACTAGCGGGAGTGTTGATCACCTACAATGAGCAGTTCTTC. Its translation: CASSISSVLAGVLITYNEQFF.